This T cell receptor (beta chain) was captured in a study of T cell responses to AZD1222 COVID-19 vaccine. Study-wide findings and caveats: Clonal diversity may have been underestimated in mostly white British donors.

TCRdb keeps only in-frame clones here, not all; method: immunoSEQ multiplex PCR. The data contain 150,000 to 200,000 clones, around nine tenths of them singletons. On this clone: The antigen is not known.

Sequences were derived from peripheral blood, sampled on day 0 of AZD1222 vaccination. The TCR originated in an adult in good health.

CDR3 amino acids: CASSERDRGRGEAFF. The CDR3 DNA is TGTGCCAGCAGTGAACGCGACAGGGGGCGCGGTGAAGCTTTCTTT. The chain couples TRBV2 to TRBJ1-1; 10 positions match TRBD1. Germline CDR1 is SNHLY and CDR2 is FYNNEI. After removal of 2 bases from V and 7 bases from J, the junction contained 7 bases not matched to a gene. The CDR3 is 15 amino acids.